The 31 T cell receptor beta chains below come from one sample, sequenced in a study of blood T cell repertoires in COVID-19. The method was immunoSEQ multiplex PCR; TCRdb's version includes in-frame clones alone and lacks a portion of them. In the table there are under 250,000 clones, less than 85% of which are singletons. Material for sequencing was peripheral blood. The receptors stem from a woman in her 70s with acute or convalescent COVID-19.

This rearrangement joins TRBV18 to TRBJ1-1; perhaps TRBD1 as D (5 bases). Germline V gene sequence: CDR1 KGHSH, CDR2 LQKENI. The CDR3 has 12 residues. Trimming pared 3 bases from V and 5 bases from J, leaving 7 bases between. CDR3 protein: CASSPDSTEAFF. CDR3 sequence (DNA): TGTGCCAGCTCACCCGACAGTACTGAAGCTTTCTTT. Supplemented by reference TRBV18 and TRBJ1-1, the full variable domain reads NAGVMQNPRHLVRRRGQEARLRCSPMKGHSHVYWYRQLPEEGLKFMVYLQKENIIDESGMPKERFSAEFPKEGPSILRIQQVVRGDSAAYFCASSPDSTEAFFGQGTRLTVV.

The CDR3: CASSLQGRLTEAFF. The CDR3 DNA is TGTGCCAGCAGTTTACAAGGGAGGCTCACTGAAGCTTTCTTT. The chain has TRBV28 and TRBJ1-1; no definite D call. The CDR3 contains 14 residues. In germline, CDR1 is MDHEN, CDR2 SYDVKM. Trimming took off 2 bases at V and 4 bases at J, with 11 bases between the two ends.

The chain joins TRBV3-1 (or the pseudogene TRBV3-2) to TRBJ1-1, with a weak D call TRBD1 (5 bases). V was shortened by 1 base and J by 1 base, with 10 bases between the two germline ends. Germline-derived CDR1 and CDR2 are LGHDT and YNNKEL (reference sequence). The CDR3 totals 15 residues. The CDR3 DNA sequence: TGTGCCAGCAGCCAAGGTGCCAGGGCGAACACTGAAGCTTTCTTT. Translated, it gives CASSQGARANTEAFF.

The chain links TRBV6-6 to TRBJ1-6; 9 bases match TRBD1. J was trimmed by 8 bases and V by 7 bases; bases with no gene match: 12. This CDR3 is built from 16 residues. Germline values: CDR1 MNHNY, CDR2 SVGAGI (reference sequence). CDR3 DNA: TGTGCCAGCACAAGGATACAGGGGGCAAGGTATTCACCCCTCCACTTT. This gives the protein CASTRIQGARYSPLHF.

The rearrangement joins TRBV19 to TRBJ1-4; possible D gene TRBD1, 5 bases. Germline V lookup: CDR1 LNHDA, CDR2 SQIVND (reference sequence). Trimming took 7 bases from V and 3 from J, leaving 9 bases between them. The CDR3 is 13 amino acids. The CDR3 DNA is TGTGCCAGTATCCAGGGATCTAATGAAAAACTGTTTTTT. Its translation: CASIQGSNEKLFF.

This CDR3 reads CASSEPGQAPYEQYF. In DNA, the CDR3 is TGTGCCAGCAGTGAACCGGGACAGGCCCCCTACGAGCAGTACTTC. This chain links TRBV6-1 with TRBJ2-7; 8 bases agree with TRBD1. CDR3 length: 15 amino acids. Germline CDR1 MNHNS, CDR2 SASEGT. The V segment lost 2 bases and the J segment 2 bases; nucleotides outside the gene matches: 5.

The sample holds one count of this clone. The V gene is TRBV28, the J gene TRBJ2-7, with D possibly matching TRBD1 (6 bases). Germline assignment: CDR1 MDHEN and CDR2 SYDVKM. This CDR3 comprises 15 residues. V lost 4 bases, J lost 0 bases, and 13 bases lay in between. In DNA form, the CDR3 reads TGTGCCAGCAGTTCCGGGACACTGAGCTCCTACGAGCAGTACTTC. This sequence encodes CASSSGTLSSYEQYF.

The chain links TRBV10-1 to TRBJ2-1; 7 bases map to TRBD2. V shed 4 bases, J shed 10 bases, and the junction held 1 base outside the gene matches. CDR1 is WNHNN and CDR2 is SYGVQD in the germline V gene (reference sequence). The CDR3 runs 11 residues. Here the CDR3 reads CASSARGEQFF. Written as DNA, the CDR3 is TGCGCCAGCAGTGCGCGGGGGGAGCAGTTCTTC.

This chain connects TRBV15 to TRBJ1-3; 7 bases line up with TRBD1. V lost 4 bases and J lost 3; bases outside the gene matches: 3. Germline V gene data show CDR1 as LNHNV and CDR2 as YYDKDF (reference sequence). This CDR3 spans 14 amino acids. The CDR3 DNA follows: TGTGCCACCAGCATAGGGGGCGATGGAAACACCATATATTTT. Translated, it gives CATSIGGDGNTIYF. The full variable domain, its missing parts supplied by reference TRBV15 and TRBJ1-3, is DAMVIQNPRYQVTQFGKPVTLSCSQTLNHNVMYWYQQKSSQAPKLLFHYYDKDFNNEADTPDNFQSRRPNTSFCFLDIRSPGLGDTAMYLCATSIGGDGNTIYFGEGSWLTVV.

The chain carries TRBV6-1 and TRBJ2-2, with 10 bases that match TRBD1. The CDR3 is made up of 15 amino acids. Trimming at V came to 3 bases and at J to 5 bases, leaving 3 bases not matched to a gene. The germline V gene has CDR1 MNHNS and CDR2 SASEGT. This CDR3 reads CASSEGQGRTGELFF. The CDR3 bases are TGTGCCAGCAGTGAGGGACAGGGGAGGACCGGGGAGCTGTTTTTT.

The chain is built from TRBV20-1 and TRBJ1-2, with 10 nucleotides matching TRBD1. V was pared by 6 bases and J by 8 bases, with 3 bases of the junction left unmatched. Germline CDR1 and CDR2: DFQATT and SNEGSKA (reference sequence). There are 11 residues in the CDR3. CDR3 loop: CSALGQGGYTF. The CDR3, as DNA: TGCAGTGCCTTGGGACAGGGGGGCTACACCTTC.

The chain couples TRBV7-2 to TRBJ1-1, with a tentative D call TRBD1 (6 bases). The CDR3 covers 15 residues. V gave up 2 bases and J gave up 0 bases, with 10 bases separating them. The germline V gene has CDR1 SGHTA and CDR2 FQGNSA. The CDR3 sequence is CASSLRTDMNTEAFF. Written as DNA, the CDR3 is TGTGCCAGCAGCTTAAGGACAGACATGAACACTGAAGCTTTCTTT.

V usage is TRBV10-3 and J usage is TRBJ1-1; D might be TRBD1 (6 bases). The V end lost 4 bases, the J end lost 2 bases, and 17 bases lay between the germline ends. Germline V gene lookup returns CDR1 ENHRY and CDR2 SYGVKD. The CDR3 has 16 amino acids. The CDR3 bases are TGTGCCATCAGTGCCCTAAGATGGACAGCCAACACTGAAGCTTTCTTT. Protein product: CAISALRWTANTEAFF.

This clone was picked up a small number of times. The CDR3 sequence is CASRPTLAPLYNEQFF. The CDR3 DNA follows: TGTGCCAGCAGACCGACTCTAGCGCCACTCTACAATGAGCAGTTCTTC. V and J are TRBV21-1 and TRBJ2-1; the D segment call TRBD2 is taken from the table without a DNA check. TRBV21-1 is flagged as a pseudogene. The CDR3 covers 16 residues.

In nucleotides, the CDR3 is TGCGCCAGCAGCCCAGTTGAGGTCCGTTCGGGAGATACGCAGTATTTT. Amino acid sequence: CASSPVEVRSGDTQYF. V and J are TRBV4-1 and TRBJ2-3; D remains unclear. CDR3 length: 16 residues. CDR1 is MGHRA, CDR2 YSYEKL, per germline. The V end lost 4 bases, the J end lost 5 bases, and 19 bases lay between the germline ends.

The rearrangement links TRBV2 to TRBJ1-1; 8 bases align to TRBD1. This CDR3 comprises 14 residues. CDR1 and CDR2 (germline): SNHLY, FYNNEI. Germline trimming cut 8 bases from V and 0 bases from J; bases unmatched to any gene: 5. The chain's CDR3 is CASGTGALNTEAFF. The CDR3 nucleotides are TGTGCCAGCGGGACAGGAGCATTGAACACTGAAGCTTTCTTT.

Here the CDR3 DNA reads TGTGCCAGCAGCCAAGGGACTAGCCGAGATACGCAGTATTTT. Residues: CASSQGTSRDTQYF. The chain carries TRBV3-1 (or the pseudogene TRBV3-2) and TRBJ2-3, with 8 bases that match TRBD2. The junction had 2 bases not matched to a gene; V was cut back by 1 base and J by 5 bases. Germline-derived CDR1 and CDR2 are LGHDT and YNNKEL (reference sequence). The CDR3 spans 14 residues.

The J gene is TRBJ2-7, the V gene TRBV9; 7 bases line up with TRBD2. Looked up from germline, CDR1 is SGDLS and CDR2 is YYNGEE. The V gene end was trimmed by 4 bases and the J gene end by 4 bases; junction bases not matched to a gene: 11. The CDR3 runs to 15 residues. CDR3 DNA: TGTGCCAGCAGCTCAGGGATCGGGGGGAGTTACGAGCAGTACTTC. Translating it yields CASSSGIGGSYEQYF.

The chain recombines TRBV18 with TRBJ2-6; 7 nucleotides agree with TRBD1. There are 14 residues in the CDR3. Germline V gene data show CDR1 as KGHSH and CDR2 as LQKENI. The V segment lost 10 bases and the J segment 1 base; nucleotides outside the gene matches: 4. CDR3 loop: CATSTGSGANVLTF. The CDR3 DNA reads TGTGCCACGTCGACAGGGTCTGGGGCCAACGTCCTGACTTTC.

The chain recombines TRBV6-1 with TRBJ1-4; D perhaps matches TRBD1 (6 bases). Germline loops: CDR1 MNHNS, CDR2 SASEGT. V gave up 0 bases and J gave up 0 bases, with 11 bases separating them. There are 17 residues in the CDR3. DNA of the CDR3: TGTGCCAGCAGTGAAGCGATGGGGGCCGCAACTAATGAAAAACTGTTTTTT. As protein: CASSEAMGAATNEKLFF.

The chain is built from TRBV30 and TRBJ1-6, with a possible D match to TRBD1 (6 bases). Germline lookup yields CDR1 GTSNPN and CDR2 SVGIG (reference sequence). The V end was cut by 7 bases, the J end by 6 bases, with 13 bases between. This CDR3 has 13 amino acids. The CDR3 loop is CAYRQAPNSPLHF. The CDR3, as DNA: TGTGCCTACCGACAGGCACCTAATTCACCCCTCCACTTT.

The chain is built from TRBV9 and TRBJ2-2, with 11 bases lining up with TRBD2. The V and J ends lost 4 bases and 7 bases, in that order; junction bases with no gene match: 6. CDR1 and CDR2 (germline): SGDLS, YYNGEE. CDR3 length: 15 amino acids. CDR3 nucleotides: TGTGCCAGCAGCATTAGCGGGGGGGCCGTCGGGGAGCTGTTTTTT. It is translated as CASSISGGAVGELFF.

The V and J genes are TRBV7-9 and TRBJ1-2; D is unresolved. Trimming stripped 5 bases from V and 8 bases from J, with 9 bases between. There are 11 residues in the CDR3. The germline CDR1 and CDR2 sequences are SEHNR and FQNEAQ (reference sequence). The CDR3 is CASSRDQGYTF. DNA for the CDR3: TGTGCCAGCAGCCGTGATCAGGGCTACACCTTC.

J is TRBJ2-7 and V is TRBV4-2; unclear D gene. The germline V and J ends were trimmed by 0 bases and 2 bases, with 8 bases remaining between them. CDR1 LGHNA and CDR2 YNFKEQ come from the germline V gene. The CDR3 has 14 residues. The CDR3 DNA follows: TGTGCCAGCAGCCAAGATAGCTACACCTACGAGCAGTACTTC. Translating it yields CASSQDSYTYEQYF.

V gene TRBV6-6 combines with J gene TRBJ2-5; TRBD1 matches 9 bases. The CDR3 length is 14 residues. V dropped 6 bases and J dropped 4; count of bases not matched to a gene: 6. Germline CDR1 is MNHNY and CDR2 is SVGAGI (reference sequence). This CDR3 is CASSLGTGRETQYF. The DNA for the CDR3 is TGTGCCAGCAGCTTAGGGACAGGGCGAGAGACCCAGTACTTC.

The CDR3 is CASGVNRSFYEQYF. CDR3 bases: TGTGCCAGCGGAGTAAACCGTTCGTTCTACGAGCAGTACTTC. V usage is TRBV21-1 and J usage is TRBJ2-7; TRBD2, the table's D call, lacks a check against the DNA. TRBV21-1 has pseudogene status. The length of the CDR3 is 14 residues.

This chain uses TRBV12-3 or TRBV12-4 with TRBJ1-4, with D perhaps matching TRBD1 (5 bases). The CDR3 loop spans 13 amino acids. Trimming removed 6 bases at V and 5 bases at J, with 10 bases between. CDR3 coding DNA: TGTGCCAGCAGCAGACAGTCGAATGAAAAACTGTTTTTT. Translated: CASSRQSNEKLFF.

This clone was seen just once. The chain employs TRBV4-2 and TRBJ1-1; D is unresolved. The CDR3 loop spans 14 amino acids. Germline V lookup: CDR1 LGHNA, CDR2 YNFKEQ. The V end was cut by 11 bases, the J end by 3 bases, with 19 bases between. The DNA for the CDR3 is TGTGCCGGGAGAAACGAGTGGGCAGACACTGAAGCTTTCTTT. Its protein is CAGRNEWADTEAFF.

J is TRBJ2-2 and V is TRBV6-5; maybe TRBD2 (5 bases). CDR3 length equals 15 residues. The germline V and J ends were trimmed by 1 base and 0 bases, with 6 bases remaining between them. CDR1 is MNHEY and CDR2 is SVGAGI in the germline V gene. CDR3 amino acids: CASSYWGANTGELFF. The CDR3 nucleotides are TGTGCCAGCAGTTACTGGGGAGCGAACACCGGGGAGCTGTTTTTT.

J is TRBJ2-5 and V is TRBV30, with TRBD1 as a possible D gene (6 bases). The V gene lost 3 bases and the J gene lost 7 bases, with 15 bases spanning the gap. The germline V gene has CDR1 GTSNPN and CDR2 SVGIG (reference sequence). This CDR3 comprises 13 residues. The CDR3 loop is CAWSGTGIPTQYF. The CDR3 DNA sequence: TGTGCCTGGAGCGGTACAGGGATACCGACCCAGTACTTC.

V usage is TRBV11-2 and J usage is TRBJ2-1, with D uncertain. Trimming pared 3 bases from V and 9 bases from J, leaving 12 bases between. CDR1 is SGHAT and CDR2 is FQNNGV in the germline V gene. CDR3 length: 13 residues. For the CDR3, the DNA is TGTGCCAGCAGCTTTAATACACAGAGTGAGCAGTTCTTC. This encodes CASSFNTQSEQFF.